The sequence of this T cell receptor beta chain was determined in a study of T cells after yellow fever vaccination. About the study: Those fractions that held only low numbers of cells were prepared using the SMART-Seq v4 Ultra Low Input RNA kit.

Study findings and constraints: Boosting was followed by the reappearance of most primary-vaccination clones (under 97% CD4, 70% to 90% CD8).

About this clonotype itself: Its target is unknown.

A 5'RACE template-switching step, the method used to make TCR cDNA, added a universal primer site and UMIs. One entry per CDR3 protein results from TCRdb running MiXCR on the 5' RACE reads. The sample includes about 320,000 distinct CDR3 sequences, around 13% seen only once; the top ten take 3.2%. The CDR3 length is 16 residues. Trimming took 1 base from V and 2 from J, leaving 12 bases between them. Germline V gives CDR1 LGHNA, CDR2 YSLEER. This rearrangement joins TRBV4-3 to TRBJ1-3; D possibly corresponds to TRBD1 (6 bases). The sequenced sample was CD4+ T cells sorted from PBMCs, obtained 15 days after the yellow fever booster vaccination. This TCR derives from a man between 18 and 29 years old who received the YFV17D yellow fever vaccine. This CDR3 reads CASSQVGGAAGNTIYF. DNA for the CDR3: TGCGCCAGCAGCCAAGTCGGGGGGGCAGCTGGAAACACCATATATTTT.